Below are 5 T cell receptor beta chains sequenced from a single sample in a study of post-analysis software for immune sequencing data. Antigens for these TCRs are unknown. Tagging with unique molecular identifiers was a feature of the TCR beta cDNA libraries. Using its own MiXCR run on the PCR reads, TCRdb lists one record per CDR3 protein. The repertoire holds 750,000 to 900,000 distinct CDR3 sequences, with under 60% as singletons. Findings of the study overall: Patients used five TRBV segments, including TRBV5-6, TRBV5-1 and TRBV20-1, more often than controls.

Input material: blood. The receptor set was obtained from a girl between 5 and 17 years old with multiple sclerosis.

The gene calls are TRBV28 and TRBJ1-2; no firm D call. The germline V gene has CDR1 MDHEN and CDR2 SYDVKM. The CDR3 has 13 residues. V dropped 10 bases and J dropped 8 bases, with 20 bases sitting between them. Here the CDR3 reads CATNQESIKGYTF. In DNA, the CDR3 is TGTGCCACCAACCAGGAATCGATAAAAGGCTACACCTTC.

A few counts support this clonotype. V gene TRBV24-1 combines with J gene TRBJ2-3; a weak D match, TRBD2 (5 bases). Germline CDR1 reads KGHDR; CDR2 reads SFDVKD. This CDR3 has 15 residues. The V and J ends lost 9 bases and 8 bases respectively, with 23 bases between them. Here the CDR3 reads CATAAPGSLGGTQYF. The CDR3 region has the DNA TGTGCCACCGCCGCGCCGGGATCACTAGGTGGTACGCAGTATTTT.

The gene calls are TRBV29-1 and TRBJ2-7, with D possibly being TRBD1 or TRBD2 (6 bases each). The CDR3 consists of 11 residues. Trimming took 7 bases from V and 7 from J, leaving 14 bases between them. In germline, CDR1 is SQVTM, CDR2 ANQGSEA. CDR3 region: CSGGVGGEQYF. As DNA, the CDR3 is TGCAGCGGGGGCGTAGGGGGGGAGCAGTACTTC.

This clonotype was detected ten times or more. CDR3 sequence (DNA): TGCAGCGTTCTGGGGGAGACCCAGTACTTC. Amino acid sequence: CSVLGETQYF. This chain links TRBV29-1 with TRBJ2-5, with D uncertain. This CDR3 has 10 residues. Germline V gene sequence: CDR1 SQVTM, CDR2 ANQGSEA. V was trimmed by 5 bases and J by 5 bases, leaving 6 bases between them.

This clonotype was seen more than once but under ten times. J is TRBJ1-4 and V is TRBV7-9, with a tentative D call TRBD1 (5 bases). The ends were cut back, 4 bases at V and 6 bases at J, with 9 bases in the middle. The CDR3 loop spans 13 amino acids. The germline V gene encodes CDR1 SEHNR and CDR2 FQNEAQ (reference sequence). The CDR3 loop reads CASSWGDDEKLFF. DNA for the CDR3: TGTGCCAGCAGCTGGGGGGATGATGAAAAACTGTTTTTT.